The 21 T cell receptor beta chains presented below share a single source sample, sequenced in a study of STAT5B mutations in CD4+ large granular lymphocyte leukemia. Produced via immunoSEQ multiplex PCR; TCRdb's table is partial and in-frame only. The sample lists some 30,000 clones; 78% were seen once. The specimen sequenced was CD4+ T cells from blood buffy coats. Receptors originate from a human donor in good health.

This clone was counted only a few times. The chain couples TRBV7-9 to TRBJ1-5; D unclear. This CDR3 spans 13 amino acids. Germline CDR1 and CDR2: SEHNR and FQNEAQ (reference sequence). V was clipped by 10 bases and J by 0 bases, with 10 bases between them. This CDR3 is CAKGTYSNQPQHF. The CDR3, as DNA: TGTGCCAAAGGAACCTATAGCAATCAGCCCCAGCATTTT.

The chain uses TRBV29-1 and TRBJ2-5, with D tentatively TRBD2 (6 bases). The CDR3 extends over 12 amino acids. Germline values: CDR1 SQVTM, CDR2 ANQGSEA. V was trimmed by 4 bases and J by 5 bases, leaving 11 bases between them. The DNA for the CDR3 is TGCAGCGTTGTGGCCGCGGGGGAGACCCAGTACTTC. Its protein is CSVVAAGETQYF.

The CDR3 region is CASSSAPNQPQHF. The DNA for the CDR3 is TGTGCCAGCAGCTCCGCCCCTAATCAGCCCCAGCATTTT. This rearrangement joins TRBV7-3 to TRBJ1-5; D gene unclear. The germline CDR1 and CDR2 sequences are SGHTA and FQGTGA. The CDR3 length is 13 residues. Trimming left V 4 bases short and J 4 bases short, with 8 bases between. The complete variable domain, with remaining parts taken from reference TRBV7-3 and TRBJ1-5, reads GAGVSQTPSNKVTEKGKYVELRCDPISGHTALYWYRQSLGQGPEFLIYFQGTGAADDSGLPNDRFFAVRPEGSVSTLKIQRTERGDSAVYLCASSSAPNQPQHFGDGTRLSIL.

This clone was observed a single time. The junction differs from germline at one of its ends, possibly a read error. The chain uses TRBV18 and TRBJ1-5; 7 bases align to TRBD1. This CDR3 spans 16 amino acids. Germline CDR1 KGHSH, CDR2 LQKENI. The CDR3 bases are TGTGCCAGCTCACCAAACAGGGGAGACGTGAATCAGCCCCGGCATTTT. Translating gives CASSPNRGDVNQPRHF. Filled out from reference TRBV18 and TRBJ1-5, the complete variable domain reads NAGVMQNPRHLVRRRGQEARLRCSPMKGHSHVYWYRQLPEEGLKFMVYLQKENIIDESGMPKERFSAEFPKEGPSILRIQQVVRGDSAAYFCASSPNRGDVNQPRHFGDGTRLSIL.

This clone was found a few times. The chain couples TRBV2 to TRBJ2-3; 15 bases line up with TRBD2. The CDR3 consists of 17 residues. In germline, CDR1 is SNHLY, CDR2 FYNNEI. Trimming took 7 bases from V and 2 from J; bases not matched to a gene: 7. CDR3 loop: CASKWTSGGADTDTQYF. For the CDR3, the DNA is TGTGCCAGCAAGTGGACTAGCGGGGGGGCCGACACAGATACGCAGTATTTT.

V usage is TRBV5-5 and J usage is TRBJ1-2; 7 bases agree with TRBD1. Germline V gene lookup returns CDR1 SGHKS and CDR2 YYEKEE (reference sequence). The CDR3 is 16 amino acids. V shed 4 bases, J shed 3 bases, and the junction held 12 bases outside the gene matches. The CDR3 DNA is TGTGCCAGCAGCCAATTTAAGACAGGGATAGACTATGGCTACACCTTC. As protein: CASSQFKTGIDYGYTF.

The rearrangement uses TRBV27 and TRBJ1-5, with 12 bases that match TRBD1. The CDR3 is made up of 16 amino acids. The J segment lost 4 bases and the V segment lost 5 bases, leaving 6 bases of the junction unmatched. Germline assignment: CDR1 MNHEY and CDR2 SMNVEV (reference sequence). CDR3 DNA: TGTGCCAGCAGTGGTTCGGGACAGGGGGCAAATCAGCCCCAGCATTTT. Its translation is CASSGSGQGANQPQHF.

This clone was seen more than once but under ten times. This chain connects TRBV2 to TRBJ2-5; a weak D match, TRBD2 (6 bases). The germline gives CDR1 SNHLY, CDR2 FYNNEI. The CDR3 sequence is 11 residues long. Trimming shortened V by 6 bases and J by 7 bases, and 9 bases separated the two germline ends. CDR3 in amino acids: CASRVEGTQYF. For the CDR3, the DNA is TGTGCCAGCAGGGTGGAGGGGACCCAGTACTTC.

This clone was counted a few times. The rearrangement joins TRBV7-9 to TRBJ2-5; D is unresolved. This CDR3 spans 13 amino acids. Germline assignment: CDR1 SEHNR and CDR2 FQNEAQ (reference sequence). V lost 5 bases and J lost 1, with 8 bases in between. CDR3 in DNA: TGTGCCAGCAGCCGTTATATCCAAGAGACCCAGTACTTC. It is translated as CASSRYIQETQYF.

The rearrangement uses TRBV5-1 and TRBJ2-2; TRBD1 matches 11 bases. This CDR3 contains 16 residues. The V gene's germline CDR1 is SGHRS and CDR2 YFSETQ. The V gene end was trimmed by 4 bases and the J gene end by 2 bases; junction bases not matched to a gene: 4. Here the CDR3 reads CASSAGQGGNTGELFF. CDR3 in DNA: TGCGCCAGCAGCGCGGGACAGGGGGGCAACACCGGGGAGCTGTTTTTT.

The J gene is TRBJ2-3, the V gene TRBV6-1; either TRBD1 or TRBD2 may fit D (6 bases each). Germline V gene data show CDR1 as MNHNS and CDR2 as SASEGT. Deletions cut 3 bases from V and 4 bases from J, with 11 bases between. This CDR3 comprises 14 residues. CDR3 loop: CASSEGGSPDTQYF. The CDR3, as DNA: TGTGCCAGCAGTGAGGGGGGCAGCCCAGATACGCAGTATTTT.

This chain connects TRBV2 to TRBJ2-1; a weak D match, TRBD1 (5 bases). Germline lookup yields CDR1 SNHLY and CDR2 FYNNEI. The CDR3 is made up of 14 amino acids. V lost 1 base, J lost 7 bases, and 11 bases lay in between. As DNA, the CDR3 is TGTGCCAGCAGTGAAGGCCCAGGGTCGAATGAGCAGTTCTTC. It is translated as CASSEGPGSNEQFF.

The chain recombines TRBV6-5 with TRBJ2-3, with 9 bases identical to TRBD1. The CDR3 runs 15 residues. Trimming cost V 4 bases and J 2 bases; bases outside gene matches: 4. Per the germline V gene, CDR1 is MNHEY and CDR2 is SVGAGI. The CDR3 region has the DNA TGTGCCAGCAGTTCTACACAGGGGGCCACAGATACGCAGTATTTT. Translation: CASSSTQGATDTQYF.

The chain employs TRBV5-1 and TRBJ1-1; D call uncertain. The V gene's germline CDR1 is SGHRS and CDR2 YFSETQ. V gave up 2 bases and J gave up 0 bases, with 8 bases separating them. The CDR3 consists of 14 residues. In DNA, the CDR3 is TGCGCCAGCAGCTTCGACGGTATGAACACTGAAGCTTTCTTT. This codes for CASSFDGMNTEAFF.

The CDR3 DNA reads TGTGCCAGCAGCTCAAAGATTAGCGGGAGGGCGGAGACCCAGTACTTC. It yields the protein CASSSKISGRAETQYF. The chain carries TRBV11-2 and TRBJ2-5; 11 bases map to TRBD2. Germline V lookup: CDR1 SGHAT, CDR2 FQNNGV. The CDR3 runs to 16 residues. V lost 4 bases to trimming and J lost 5 bases; unmatched junction nucleotides: 9. Full variable domain (outside the CDR3, taken from reference TRBV11-2 and TRBJ2-5): EAGVAQSPRYKIIEKRQSVAFWCNPISGHATLYWYQQILGQGPKLLIQFQNNGVVDDSQLPKDRFSAERLKGVDSTLKIQPAKLEDSAVYLCASSSKISGRAETQYFGPGTRLLVL.

The chain recombines TRBV18 with TRBJ1-4; no reliable D call. Germline assignment: CDR1 KGHSH and CDR2 LQKENI. The CDR3 covers 12 residues. V was cut by 5 bases and J by 10 bases, with 11 bases left in between. CDR3: CASSAVDGKLFF. In nucleotides, the CDR3 is TGTGCCAGCTCAGCCGTTGATGGAAAACTGTTTTTT.

V usage is TRBV27 and J usage is TRBJ2-3; 7 nucleotides match TRBD2. CDR1 and CDR2 from the germline V gene are MNHEY and SMNVEV (reference sequence). Trimming removed 3 bases from V and 1 base from J; junction bases left unmatched: 4. This CDR3 is 15 amino acids long. The CDR3 reads CASSFMLAGTDTQYF. For the CDR3, the DNA is TGTGCCAGCAGTTTTATGCTAGCGGGCACAGATACGCAGTATTTT.

The CDR3 region has the DNA TGCGCCAGCAGCTCGGCCGGGGGCGGGGAGACCCAGTACTTC. Protein: CASSSAGGGETQYF. V gene TRBV5-1 combines with J gene TRBJ2-5; possibly TRBD1 or TRBD2 for D (6 bases each). Deletions cut 3 bases from V and 5 bases from J, with 14 bases between. This CDR3 has 14 amino acids. Germline CDR1 SGHRS, CDR2 YFSETQ.

The chain carries TRBV6-6 and TRBJ1-6; D is uncertain. V lost 2 bases and J lost 10, with 9 bases in between. The length of the CDR3 is 13 residues. CDR1 is MNHNY, CDR2 SVGAGI, per germline (reference sequence). The CDR3 DNA reads TGTGCCAGCAGTTACCGGGAGGGATCACCCCTCCACTTT. Translated, it gives CASSYREGSPLHF.

This clone was observed a handful of times. The chain employs TRBV2 and TRBJ2-3; D gene uncertain. The V and J ends lost 2 bases and 2 bases respectively, with 11 bases between them. The germline V gene encodes CDR1 SNHLY and CDR2 FYNNEI. The CDR3 spans 15 residues. The CDR3 DNA follows: TGTGCCAGCAGTGAAATATCCATCAACACAGATACGCAGTATTTT. As protein: CASSEISINTDTQYF.

DNA for the CDR3: TGTGCCAGTAGTATCAACGACGGGTATTCACCCCTCCACTTT. It yields the protein CASSINDGYSPLHF. This chain uses TRBV19 with TRBJ1-6, with unresolved D. CDR1 LNHDA and CDR2 SQIVND come from the germline V gene (reference sequence). V lost 3 bases and J 8 bases, leaving 11 bases between the germline ends. The length of the CDR3 is 14 residues.